One T cell receptor beta chain is described in this entry. This clonotype was counted many times. This clone's antigen is unknown. No clone much larger than this one lies a single base away; base qualities are absent. The TCR beta CDR3 regions were amplified from the RNA transcripts. For the first round of RT-PCR on the TCR CDR3, the HTBI primer set was used together with the Qiagen OneStep RT-PCR kit. A second multiplex PCR round built the libraries, followed by size selection and purification. The libraries were sequenced on an Illumina HiSeq2000 using paired-end 100 bp reads. From the authors' description of their analysis: SOAPnuke was used to process the raw data, removing reads that contained adapters or uncalled bases, had a mean Phred below 15, or lacked an exact match to the constant primer or identifier. High-quality paired reads were merged using COPE v1.2.5, and each unique nucleotide sequence was defined as a clonotype. Clonotypes were aligned to IMGT TRBV, TRBD and TRBJ reference segments using MiTCR v1.1. Only V-J combinations with frequency above 0.0001, covering about 99% of repertoires, were analysed. A TCS score was defined as the ratio between F50 (clonal expansion) and ExV (chaos), using BLOSUM62-based TCRdist between CDR3 peptides within each V-J. Welch's t-statistics and random forest reduced around 550 V-J features to 10 to 15, which were used in a naive Bayes classifier (R e1071). TCRdb took the public reads, trimmed them with fastp at Q25, ran MiXCR for clone calling and kept in-frame beta chains. Every distinct CDR3 protein forms one entry, paired with its most common genes and DNA. The V and J calls shown here were made by TCRdb, not taken from the authors' results. This sample has more than 350,000 distinct CDR3 sequences in its table, and 15% of those were observed once. The ten largest clones take up 30% to 35% of the sample.

Stable Graves' hyperthyroidism was defined as no progression to ophthalmopathy during 18 months of follow-up. Hyperthyroidism patients were aged 18 to 65 years and newly diagnosed, with disease duration of less than 2 months. Patients with uncontrolled infections, other autoimmune diseases, pregnancy or lactation were excluded. Diagnoses were established on the basis of clinical symptoms, serum thyroxine and TRAb, thyroid ultrasound, and orbital computed tomography. PBMCs were isolated from around 10 ml of fresh peripheral blood by Ficoll-Paque density gradient centrifugation. Trizol reagent was used to extract total RNA, and RNA quality was then checked on an Agilent 2100 Bioanalyzer. These data belong to a study of T cells in Graves' hyperthyroidism and ophthalmopathy (dated by TCRdb to about 2019). A note on the overall study: Peripheral blood was sampled at the time of initial diagnosis, prior to any treatment. To identify distinguishing TCR V-J signatures, a discovery cohort of some 99 patients was used, comprising under 45 with Graves' ophthalmopathy and approximately 58 with stable Graves' hyperthyroidism. An independent validation cohort of about 20 hyperthyroidism patients and some 15 patients who later progressed to ophthalmopathy tested prospective prediction of ophthalmopathy. The approximately 100 discovery patients were randomly divided into training and test sets at a 7:3 ratio. In roughly six Graves' hyperthyroidism patients, the study also compared T-cell repertoires from thyroid tissue with T-cell repertoires from blood. Following sampling, methimazole starting at 30 mg daily was given to hyperthyroidism patients, and high-dose intravenous methylprednisolone was given to ophthalmopathy patients. The paper describes TCR Vbeta CDR3 sequencing of roughly 130 peripheral blood samples, made up of fewer than 50 ophthalmopathy patients, roughly 72 hyperthyroidism patients and 17 progressor patients.

The CDR3 spans 15 residues, from the cysteine through the phenylalanine. The DNA shown is the 45-base CDR3, in frame from base 1. According to the germline V gene (reference sequence), CDR1 reads GTSNPN and CDR2 reads SVGIG. V gives up 0 bases and J gives up 6 bases, and the segment between their germline ends measures 14 bases. The paper as a whole reports these results and caveats: In validation, the model predicted progression to ophthalmopathy a median of 6.5 months before onset, with roughly 71% sensitivity and roughly 72% specificity. A model built on a 13 V-J signature distinguished ophthalmopathy from stable hyperthyroidism, reaching over 85% sensitivity and about 81% specificity in cross-validation and 80%/75% in testing. Sample size was not statistically predetermined, and blinding of investigators to group allocation was not performed. Most expanded thyroid clonotypes (frequency above 0.001) were also detected in blood, suggesting blood repertoires may reflect thyroid immune responses.

The receptor was isolated from a woman in her 30s with Graves' hyperthyroidism. The rearranged chain carries TRBV30 and TRBJ2-2; the D gene lacks a confident call. Sequencing input: blood. The DNA sequence reads TGTGCCTGGAGTGTACCGTACAGTCAGGCCGGGGAGCTGTTTTTT. Translated, this is CAWSVPYSQAGELFF.